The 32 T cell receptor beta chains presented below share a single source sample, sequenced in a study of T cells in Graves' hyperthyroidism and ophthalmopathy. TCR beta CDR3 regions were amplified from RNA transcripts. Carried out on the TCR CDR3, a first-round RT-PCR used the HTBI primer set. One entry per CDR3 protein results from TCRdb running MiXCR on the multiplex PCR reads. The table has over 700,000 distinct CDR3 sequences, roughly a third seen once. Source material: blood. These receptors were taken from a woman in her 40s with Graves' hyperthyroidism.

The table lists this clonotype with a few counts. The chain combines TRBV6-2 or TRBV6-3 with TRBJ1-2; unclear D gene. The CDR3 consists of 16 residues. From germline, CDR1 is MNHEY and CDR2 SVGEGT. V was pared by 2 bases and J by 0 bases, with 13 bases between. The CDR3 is CASSYVAGLPNYGYTF. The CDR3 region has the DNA TGTGCCAGCAGTTACGTGGCAGGCCTCCCTAACTATGGCTACACCTTC.

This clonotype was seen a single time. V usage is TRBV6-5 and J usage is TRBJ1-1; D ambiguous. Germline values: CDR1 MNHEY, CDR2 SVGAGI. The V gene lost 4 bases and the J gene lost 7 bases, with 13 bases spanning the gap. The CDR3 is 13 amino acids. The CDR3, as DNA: TGTGCCAGCAGTTCCGATTGGACGGATGAAGCTTTCTTT. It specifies CASSSDWTDEAFF.

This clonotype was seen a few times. CDR3 bases: TGTGCCAGCACCCAGACAGGGGGGACTGAAGCTTTCTTT. This translates into CASTQTGGTEAFF. The V and J genes are TRBV12-3 or TRBV12-4 and TRBJ1-1; 9 bases are shared with TRBD1. This CDR3 region has 13 residues. Trimming cost V 7 bases and J 5 bases; bases outside gene matches: 5.

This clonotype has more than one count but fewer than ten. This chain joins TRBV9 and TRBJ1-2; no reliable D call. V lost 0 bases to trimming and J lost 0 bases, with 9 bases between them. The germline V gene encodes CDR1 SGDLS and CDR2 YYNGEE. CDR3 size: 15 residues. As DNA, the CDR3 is TGTGCCAGCAGCGTAGACCCCAGCCCTAACTATGGCTACACCTTC. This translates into CASSVDPSPNYGYTF.

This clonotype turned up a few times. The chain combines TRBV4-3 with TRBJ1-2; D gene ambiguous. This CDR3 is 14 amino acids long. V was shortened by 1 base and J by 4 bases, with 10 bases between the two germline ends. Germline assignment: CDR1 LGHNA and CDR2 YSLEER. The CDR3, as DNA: TGCGCCAGCAGCCAAGGGTTGCAGGTCTATGGCTACACCTTC. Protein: CASSQGLQVYGYTF.

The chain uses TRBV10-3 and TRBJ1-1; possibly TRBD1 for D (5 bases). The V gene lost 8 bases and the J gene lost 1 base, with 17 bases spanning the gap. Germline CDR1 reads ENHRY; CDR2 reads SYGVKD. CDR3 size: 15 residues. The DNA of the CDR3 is TGTGCCATCGGAGGAGTAGGGGCCCGGAACACTGAAGCTTTCTTT. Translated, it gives CAIGGVGARNTEAFF.

The CDR3 DNA is TGTGCCAGCAGCTTAGGTGGGTGGGGGCGATGGACTGAAGCTTTCTTT. It specifies CASSLGGWGRWTEAFF. The rearrangement links TRBV7-9 to TRBJ1-1; D might be TRBD1 (6 bases). V was pared by 1 base and J by 5 bases, with 17 bases between. Germline V gives CDR1 SEHNR, CDR2 FQNEAQ (reference sequence). CDR3 length: 16 residues. Combining the CDR3 with reference TRBV7-9 and TRBJ1-1 gives the whole variable domain DTGVSQNPRHKITKRGQNVTFRCDPISEHNRLYWYRQTLGQGPEFLTYFQNEAQLEKSRLLSDRFSAERPKGSFSTLEIQRTEQGDSAMYLCASSLGGWGRWTEAFFGQGTRLTVV.

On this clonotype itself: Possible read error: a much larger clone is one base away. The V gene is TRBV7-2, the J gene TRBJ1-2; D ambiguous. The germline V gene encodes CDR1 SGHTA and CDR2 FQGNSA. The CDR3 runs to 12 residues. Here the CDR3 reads CVSSLFDYGYTF. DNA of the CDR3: TGTGTCAGCAGCTTATTCGACTATGGCTACACCTTC.

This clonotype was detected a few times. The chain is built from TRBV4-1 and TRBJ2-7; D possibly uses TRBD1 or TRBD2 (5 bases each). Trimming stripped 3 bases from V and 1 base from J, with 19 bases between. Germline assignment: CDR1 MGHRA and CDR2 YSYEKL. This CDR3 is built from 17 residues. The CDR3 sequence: CASSHGATAPPSYEQYF. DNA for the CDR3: TGCGCCAGCAGCCACGGGGCTACAGCACCTCCTTCCTACGAGCAGTACTTC.

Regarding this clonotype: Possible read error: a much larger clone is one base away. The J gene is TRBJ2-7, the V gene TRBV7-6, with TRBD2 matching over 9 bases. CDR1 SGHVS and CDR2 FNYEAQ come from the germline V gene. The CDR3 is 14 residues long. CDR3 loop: CASRQTSGGYEQCF. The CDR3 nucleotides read TGTGCCAGCAGACAGACTAGCGGCGGTTACGAGCAGTGCTTC. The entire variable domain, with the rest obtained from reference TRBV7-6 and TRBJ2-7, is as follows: GAGVSQSPRYKVTKRGQDVALRCDPISGHVSLYWYRQALGQGPEFLTYFNYEAQQDKSGLPNDRFSAERPEGSISTLTIQRTEQRDSAMYRCASRQTSGGYEQCFGPGTRLTVT.

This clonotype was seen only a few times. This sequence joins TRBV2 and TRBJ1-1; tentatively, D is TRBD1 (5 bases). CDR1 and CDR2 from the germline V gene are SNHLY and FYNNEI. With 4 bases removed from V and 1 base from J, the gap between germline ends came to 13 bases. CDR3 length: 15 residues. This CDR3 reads CASSGWGSSNTEAFF. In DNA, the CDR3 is TGTGCCAGCAGTGGATGGGGCAGCTCGAACACTGAAGCTTTCTTT.

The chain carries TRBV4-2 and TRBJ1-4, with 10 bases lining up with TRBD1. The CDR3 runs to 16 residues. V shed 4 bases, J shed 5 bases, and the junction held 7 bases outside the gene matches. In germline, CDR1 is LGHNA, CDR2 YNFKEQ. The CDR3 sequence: CASSRNRDRGNEKLFF. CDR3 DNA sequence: TGTGCCAGCAGCCGCAACCGGGACAGGGGAAATGAAAAACTGTTTTTT.

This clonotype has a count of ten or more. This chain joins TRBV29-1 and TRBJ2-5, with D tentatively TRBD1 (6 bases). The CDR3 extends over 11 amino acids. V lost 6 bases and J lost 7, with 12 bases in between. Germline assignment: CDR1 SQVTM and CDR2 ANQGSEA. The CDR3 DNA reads TGCAGCGTATACAGGGAAGCGACCCAGTACTTC. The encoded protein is CSVYREATQYF.

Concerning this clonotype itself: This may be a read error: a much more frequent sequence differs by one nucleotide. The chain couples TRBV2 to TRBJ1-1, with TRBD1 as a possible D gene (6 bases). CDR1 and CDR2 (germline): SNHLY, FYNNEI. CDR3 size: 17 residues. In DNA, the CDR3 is TGTGCCAGCATGATGACAGGACGATCACTCAGGAACACTGAAGCTCTCTTT. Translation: CASMMTGRSLRNTEALF.

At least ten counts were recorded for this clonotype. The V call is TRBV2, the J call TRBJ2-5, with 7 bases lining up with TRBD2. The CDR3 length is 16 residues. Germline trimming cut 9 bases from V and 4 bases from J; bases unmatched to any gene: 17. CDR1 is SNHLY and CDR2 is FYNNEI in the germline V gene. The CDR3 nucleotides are TGTGCCAGTATGGGGGGGGTGCGAGGGCCAGGAGAGACCCAGTACTTC. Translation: CASMGGVRGPGETQYF.

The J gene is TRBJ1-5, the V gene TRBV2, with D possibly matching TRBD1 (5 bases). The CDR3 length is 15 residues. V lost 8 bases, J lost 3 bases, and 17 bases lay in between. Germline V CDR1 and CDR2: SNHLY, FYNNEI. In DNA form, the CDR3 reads TGTGCCAGCTACCCAACGGGGCAGCTCAATCAGCCCCAGCATTTT. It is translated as CASYPTGQLNQPQHF.

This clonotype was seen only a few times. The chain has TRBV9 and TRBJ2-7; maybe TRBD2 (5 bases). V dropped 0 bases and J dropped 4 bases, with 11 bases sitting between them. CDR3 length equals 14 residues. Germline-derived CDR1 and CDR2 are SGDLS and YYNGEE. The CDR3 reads CASSVEAGEYEQYF. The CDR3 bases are TGTGCCAGCAGCGTAGAGGCCGGGGAATACGAGCAGTACTTC.

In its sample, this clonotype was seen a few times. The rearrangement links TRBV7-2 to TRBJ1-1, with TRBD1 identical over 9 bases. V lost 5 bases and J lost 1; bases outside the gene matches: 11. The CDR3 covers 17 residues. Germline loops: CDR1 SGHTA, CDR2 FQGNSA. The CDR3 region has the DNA TGTGCCAGCAGCCCGACAGGGGGGGGACGGTGGAACACTGAAGCTTTCTTT. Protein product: CASSPTGGGRWNTEAFF.

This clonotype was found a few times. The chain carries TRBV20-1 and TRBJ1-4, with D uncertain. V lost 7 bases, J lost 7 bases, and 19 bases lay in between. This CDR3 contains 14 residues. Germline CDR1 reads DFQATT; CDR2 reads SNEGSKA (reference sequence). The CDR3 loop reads CSVHDGEGREKLFF. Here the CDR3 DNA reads TGCAGTGTTCACGACGGCGAAGGACGTGAAAAACTGTTTTTT.

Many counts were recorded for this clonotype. CDR3 DNA: TGTGCCATCAGCGGGACACCGAACACTGAAGCTTTCTTT. Translated, it gives CAISGTPNTEAFF. The rearrangement uses TRBV10-3 and TRBJ1-1; D possibly corresponds to TRBD1 (6 bases). The CDR3 length is 13 residues. V lost 6 bases and J 1 base, leaving 9 bases between the germline ends. From germline, CDR1 is ENHRY and CDR2 SYGVKD.

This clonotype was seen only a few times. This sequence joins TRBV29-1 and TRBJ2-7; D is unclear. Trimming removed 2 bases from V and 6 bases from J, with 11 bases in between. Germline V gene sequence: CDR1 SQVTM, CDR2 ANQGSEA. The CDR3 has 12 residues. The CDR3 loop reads CSVETSDLEQYF. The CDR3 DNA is TGCAGCGTTGAAACCTCGGACCTCGAGCAGTACTTC.

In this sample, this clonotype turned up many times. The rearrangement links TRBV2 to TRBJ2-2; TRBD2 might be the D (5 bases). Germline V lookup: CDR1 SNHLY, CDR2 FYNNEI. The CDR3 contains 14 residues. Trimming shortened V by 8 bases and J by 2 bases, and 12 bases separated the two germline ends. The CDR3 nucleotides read TGTGCCAGCGTCCGGGAAACCAACACCGGGGAGCTGTTTTTT. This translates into CASVRETNTGELFF.

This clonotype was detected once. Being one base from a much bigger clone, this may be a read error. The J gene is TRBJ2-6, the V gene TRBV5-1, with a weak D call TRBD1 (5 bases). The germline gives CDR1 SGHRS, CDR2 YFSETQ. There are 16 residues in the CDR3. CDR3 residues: CASSLSPATGATVLTF. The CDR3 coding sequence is TGCGCCAGCAGCTTGTCTCCAGCTACTGGGGCCACCGTCCTGACTTTC.

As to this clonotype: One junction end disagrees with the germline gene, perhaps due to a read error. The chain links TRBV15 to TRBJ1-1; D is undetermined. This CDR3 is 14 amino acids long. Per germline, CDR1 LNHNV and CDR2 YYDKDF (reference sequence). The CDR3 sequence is CATSRDYGNTEASF. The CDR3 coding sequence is TGTGCCACCAGCAGAGATTATGGGAACACTGAAGCTTCCTTT.

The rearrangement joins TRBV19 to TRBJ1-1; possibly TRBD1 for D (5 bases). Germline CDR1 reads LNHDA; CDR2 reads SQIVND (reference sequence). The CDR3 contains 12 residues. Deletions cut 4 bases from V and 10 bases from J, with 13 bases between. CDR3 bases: TGTGCCAGTAGTACCCTCGGGGGTTTAGCTTTCTTT. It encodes CASSTLGGLAFF.

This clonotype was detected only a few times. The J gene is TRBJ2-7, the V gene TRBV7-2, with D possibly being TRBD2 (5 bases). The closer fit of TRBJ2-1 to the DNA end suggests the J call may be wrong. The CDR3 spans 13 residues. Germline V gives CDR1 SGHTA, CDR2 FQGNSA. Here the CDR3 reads CASSSGRYNEQFF. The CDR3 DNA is TGTGCCAGCAGCTCGGGGAGATACAATGAGCAGTTCTTC.

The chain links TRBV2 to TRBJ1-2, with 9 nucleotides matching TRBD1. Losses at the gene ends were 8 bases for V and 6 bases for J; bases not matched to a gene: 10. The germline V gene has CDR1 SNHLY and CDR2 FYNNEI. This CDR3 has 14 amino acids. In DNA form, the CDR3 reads TGTGCCAGCTCACTAAGCGGACAGGGGAATGGCTACACCTTC. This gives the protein CASSLSGQGNGYTF.

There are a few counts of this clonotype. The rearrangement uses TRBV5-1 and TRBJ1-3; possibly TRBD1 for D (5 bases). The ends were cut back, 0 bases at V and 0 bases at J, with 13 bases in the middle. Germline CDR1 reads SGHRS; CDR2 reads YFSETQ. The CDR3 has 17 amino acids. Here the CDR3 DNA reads TGCGCCAGCAGCTTGGAGATGGGGCGAGGCTCTGGAAACACCATATATTTT. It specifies CASSLEMGRGSGNTIYF.

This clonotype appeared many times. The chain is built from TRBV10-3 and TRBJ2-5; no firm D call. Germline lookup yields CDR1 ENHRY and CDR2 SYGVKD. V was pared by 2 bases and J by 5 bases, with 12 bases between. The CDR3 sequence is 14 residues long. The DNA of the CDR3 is TGTGCCATCAGTGAGGGACCGGGCCCGGAGACCCAGTACTTC. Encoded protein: CAISEGPGPETQYF.

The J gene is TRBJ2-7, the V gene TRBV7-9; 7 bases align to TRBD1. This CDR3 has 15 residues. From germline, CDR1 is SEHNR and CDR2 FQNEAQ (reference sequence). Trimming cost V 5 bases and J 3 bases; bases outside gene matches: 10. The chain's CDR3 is CASSPATDRNYEQYF. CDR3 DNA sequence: TGTGCCAGCAGCCCTGCAACGGACAGGAACTACGAGCAGTACTTC.

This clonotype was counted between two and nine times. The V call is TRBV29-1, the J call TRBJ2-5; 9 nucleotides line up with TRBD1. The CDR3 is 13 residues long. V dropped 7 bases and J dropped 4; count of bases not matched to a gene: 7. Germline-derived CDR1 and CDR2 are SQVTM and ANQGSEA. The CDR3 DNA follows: TGCAGCGGAGATACAGGGGGCACAGAGACCCAGTACTTC. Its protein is CSGDTGGTETQYF.

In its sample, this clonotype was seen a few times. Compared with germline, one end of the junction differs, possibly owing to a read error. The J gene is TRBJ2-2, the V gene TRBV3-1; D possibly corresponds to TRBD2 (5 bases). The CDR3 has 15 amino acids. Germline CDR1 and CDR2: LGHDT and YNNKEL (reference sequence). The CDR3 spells CASSQGVANSGELFF. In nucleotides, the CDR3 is TGTGCCAGCAGCCAAGGGGTAGCGAACAGCGGGGAGCTGTTTTTT.